This is a list of T cell receptor beta chains from one sample in a study of blood T cell repertoires in COVID-19. The protocol was immunoSEQ multiplex PCR, while the TCRdb copy is restricted to in-frame clones and leaves out a portion. Of about 76,000 clones listed, roughly 85% were seen once; the top ten hold 9.6%. Sequences were obtained from peripheral blood. The receptors originated from a man in his fifties or sixties with COVID-19, enrolled during active disease. Each CDR3 is given with its conserved first and last residue. D genes are given only for firm matches. Rows give clone size only sometimes, using once, few, many, or a class for an expanded clone.

size | J | D | V | CDR3 | DNA
- | TRBJ1-1 | - | TRBV9 | CASSPHRGMNTEAFF | TGTGCCAGCAGCCCTCATCGGGGGATGAACACTGAAGCTTTCTTT
once | TRBJ1-1 | - | TRBV10-3 | CAISGKQGPDTEAFF | TGTGCCATCAGTGGAAAACAGGGTCCGGACACTGAAGCTTTCTTT
once | TRBJ1-4 | TRBD1 | TRBV9 | CASSALTGSATNEKLFF | TGTGCCAGCAGCGCCTTGACAGGGTCGGCGACTAATGAAAAACTGTTTTTT
- | TRBJ1-1 | TRBD1 | TRBV7-9 | CASSSDRELEAFF | TGTGCCAGCAGCTCGGACAGGGAGCTTGAAGCTTTCTTT
- | TRBJ1-1 | - | TRBV30 | CAWTRPLEEAFF | TGTGCCTGGACCCGACCCTTGGAGGAAGCTTTCTTT
- | TRBJ2-7 | - | TRBV21-1 | CASSVRSASSYEQYF | TGTGCCAGCAGCGTTCGCAGCGCAAGCTCCTACGAGCAGTACTTC
- | TRBJ1-1 | - | TRBV19 | CASSMGRDIKNTEAFF | TGTGCCAGTAGTATGGGCCGGGACATTAAGAACACTGAAGCTTTCTTT
- | TRBJ1-1 | TRBD1 | TRBV6-5 | CASNPRQGTEAFF | TGTGCCAGCAACCCTCGACAGGGGACTGAAGCTTTCTTT
- | TRBJ1-1 | - | TRBV27 | CASTGSNTEAFF | TGTGCCAGCACGGGTTCGAACACTGAAGCTTTCTTT
few | TRBJ2-1 | - | TRBV4-2 | CASSGDGGGGYNEQFF | TGTGCCAGCAGTGGCGACGGGGGCGGGGGCTACAATGAGCAGTTCTTC
- | TRBJ1-5 | - | TRBV19 | CASSIGGEINQPQHF | TGTGCCAGTAGTATCGGGGGGGAGATCAATCAGCCCCAGCATTTT
- | TRBJ1-5 | - | TRBV3-1/TRBV3-2 | CASSPSGDSNQPQHF | TGTGCCAGCAGCCCCAGTGGAGATAGCAATCAGCCCCAGCATTTT
- | TRBJ2-7 | TRBD2 | TRBV28 | CASSTAGLAGFEQYF | TGTGCCAGCAGTACCGCGGGACTAGCGGGATTCGAGCAGTACTTC
- | TRBJ1-1 | - | TRBV14 | CASSQEVRTEAFF | TGTGCCAGCAGCCAGGAGGTAAGAACTGAAGCTTTCTTT
- | TRBJ2-1 | - | TRBV7-3 | CASSSLSVGEQFF | TGTGCCAGCAGCTCCCTGTCAGTCGGGGAGCAGTTCTTC
- | TRBJ1-2 | - | TRBV12-3/TRBV12-4 | CASTLRGTYGYTF | TGTGCCAGCACTCTAAGGGGGACCTATGGCTACACCTTC
- | TRBJ2-1 | TRBD1 | TRBV18 | CASSRPGTDNEQFF | TGTGCCAGCTCACGTCCCGGGACAGACAATGAGCAGTTCTTC
- | TRBJ1-1 | - | TRBV19 | CATRTGSTEAFF | TGTGCCACGAGAACAGGGAGCACTGAAGCTTTCTTT
- | TRBJ2-1 | TRBD2 | TRBV5-4 | CASSSTSGRSNEQFF | TGTGCCAGCAGTTCGACTAGCGGGAGGAGCAATGAGCAGTTCTTC
- | TRBJ2-2 | TRBD1 | TRBV7-9 | CASSLGDRIKGELFF | TGTGCCAGCAGCTTGGGGGACAGGATTAAGGGGGAGCTGTTTTTT
- | TRBJ2-7 | - | TRBV19 | CASSILVTYEQYF | TGTGCCAGTAGTATACTAGTAACCTACGAGCAGTACTTC
- | TRBJ1-2 | TRBD1 | TRBV24-1 | CATSDPDRGIGYTF | TGTGCCACCAGTGACCCCGACAGGGGGATTGGCTACACCTTC
- | TRBJ2-5 | TRBD2 | TRBV28 | CALGTSGRGKETQYF | TGTGCCCTAGGGACTAGCGGGAGGGGGAAAGAGACCCAGTACTTC
- | TRBJ2-3 | TRBD2 | TRBV27 | CASSLRTPSGRSTDTQYF | TGTGCCAGCAGTTTAAGGACGCCTAGCGGGCGGAGCACAGATACGCAGTATTTT
- | TRBJ2-1 | TRBD1 | TRBV29-1 | CSVRTGGNEQFF | TGCAGCGTTAGGACAGGGGGCAATGAGCAGTTCTTC
- | TRBJ1-6 | TRBD1 | TRBV7-2 | CASSFMGQKNSPLHF | TGTGCCAGCAGTTTTATGGGACAGAAGAATTCACCCCTCCACTTT
- | TRBJ1-5 | - | TRBV7-2 | CASSLNLGQGGGPQHF | TGTGCCAGCAGCTTAAACCTCGGGCAGGGAGGAGGGCCCCAGCATTTT
- | TRBJ1-2 | - | TRBV28 | CASSVGGEADGYTF | TGTGCCAGCAGTGTCGGGGGAGAGGCGGATGGCTACACCTTC
- | TRBJ1-2 | TRBD1 | TRBV30 | CAWDQQGRYGYTF | TGTGCCTGGGATCAACAGGGGCGGTATGGCTACACCTTC
- | TRBJ2-5 | TRBD2 | TRBV25-1 | CASKGVGGPETQYF | TGTGCCAGCAAAGGGGTGGGAGGGCCGGAGACCCAGTACTTC
- | TRBJ2-1 | - | TRBV19 | CASSIGGDNEQFF | TGTGCCAGTAGTATAGGCGGGGACAATGAGCAGTTCTTC
- | TRBJ2-3 | TRBD1 | TRBV5-6 | CASSSGPGQGTDTQYF | TGTGCCAGCAGCTCCGGACCGGGACAGGGCACAGATACGCAGTATTTT
- | TRBJ2-1 | TRBD2 | TRBV11-3 | CASSSGTSGRDDEQFF | TGTGCCAGCAGCTCGGGGACTAGCGGGAGAGATGATGAGCAGTTCTTC
- | TRBJ1-5 | - | TRBV6-6 | CASSRGVSSSPWANQPQHF | TGTGCCAGCAGTCGCGGTGTTTCGAGCAGCCCTTGGGCCAATCAGCCCCAGCATTTT
- | TRBJ2-7 | TRBD2 | TRBV9 | CASSVSGRGYEQYF | TGTGCCAGCAGCGTAAGCGGGAGAGGCTACGAGCAGTACTTC
- | TRBJ2-1 | - | TRBV28 | CASSLMLVLNEQFF | TGTGCCAGCAGTTTAATGCTAGTTTTAAATGAGCAGTTCTTC
- | TRBJ1-4 | TRBD1 | TRBV4-2 | CASSQPGQGSEKLFF | TGTGCCAGCAGCCAACCGGGACAGGGGAGTGAAAAACTGTTTTTT
once | TRBJ1-1 | - | TRBV28 | CASSLYQGNTEAFF | TGTGCCAGCAGTTTATACCAGGGGAACACTGAAGCTTTCTTT
- | TRBJ1-1 | - | TRBV19 | CASSTPGAPMNTEAFF | TGTGCCAGTAGTACCCCAGGGGCACCCATGAACACTGAAGCTTTCTTT
- | TRBJ2-2 | - | TRBV28 | CASRGGNTGELFF | TGTGCCAGCCGAGGAGGGAACACCGGGGAGCTGTTTTTT
- | TRBJ2-1 | TRBD1 | TRBV24-1 | CATSGLFGTAHNEQFF | TGTGCCACCAGTGGCTTGTTTGGGACAGCTCACAATGAGCAGTTCTTC
- | TRBJ2-3 | - | TRBV7-3 | CASSWGLADTQYF | TGTGCCAGCAGTTGGGGACTGGCAGATACGCAGTATTTT
few | TRBJ1-5 | - | TRBV28 | CASRLSNQPQHF | TGTGCCAGCAGGTTGAGTAATCAGCCCCAGCATTTT
few | TRBJ1-1 | - | TRBV11-1 | CASSPQSALEAFF | TGTGCCAGCAGCCCCCAGAGCGCACTTGAAGCTTTCTTT
- | TRBJ2-7 | TRBD1 | TRBV30 | CAWSPRDRVSYEQYF | TGTGCCTGGAGTCCCCGGGACAGGGTCTCCTACGAGCAGTACTTC
- | TRBJ2-7 | - | TRBV12-3/TRBV12-4 | CASSLVIAGEQYF | TGTGCCAGCAGTTTGGTCATAGCCGGCGAGCAGTACTTC
- | TRBJ2-5 | - | TRBV19 | CASSTKETQYF | TGTGCCAGTAGTACAAAAGAGACCCAGTACTTC